Following are 5 T cell receptor beta chains from one sample sequenced in a study of control samples from healthy donors and cancer patients. Using immunoSEQ multiplex PCR, the repertoire was profiled, and TCRdb retains in-frame clones only, with some absent. This table holds 100,000 to 150,000 clones, roughly 92% found once. Sequenced input: blood. These receptors originate from a man between 18 and 35 years old in good health.

The chain carries TRBV7-2 and TRBJ2-4, with D perhaps TRBD2 (7 bases). The V end lost 5 bases, the J end lost 6 bases, and 11 bases lay between the germline ends. The CDR3 length is 13 residues. CDR1 and CDR2 from the germline V gene are SGHTA and FQGNSA. CDR3 loop: CASSGGAGNIQYF. As DNA, the CDR3 is TGTGCCAGCAGCGGGGGGGCCGGAAACATTCAGTACTTC.

This clone showed up just once. The gene calls are TRBV4-2 and TRBJ1-1, with D possibly being TRBD1 (5 bases). Germline loops: CDR1 LGHNA, CDR2 YNFKEQ. The CDR3 is 16 amino acids. V lost 0 bases to trimming and J lost 5 bases, with 16 bases between them. The CDR3 region is CASSQDGLRGNTEAFF. The DNA for the CDR3 is TGTGCCAGCAGCCAAGATGGGCTAAGGGGAAATACTGAAGCTTTCTTT.

The chain is built from TRBV3-1 (or the pseudogene TRBV3-2) and TRBJ2-3; 8 bases map to TRBD2. Germline V gene data show CDR1 as LGHDT and CDR2 as YNNKEL (reference sequence). V shed 3 bases, J shed 0 bases, and the junction held 5 bases outside the gene matches. The CDR3 runs 16 residues. CDR3 sequence (DNA): TGTGCCAGCAGCCATCGACGGGGGGGAAGCACAGATACGCAGTATTTT. Protein sequence: CASSHRRGGSTDTQYF.

The rearrangement joins TRBV9 to TRBJ2-2; D not resolved. This CDR3 is built from 15 residues. Germline values: CDR1 SGDLS, CDR2 YYNGEE. Trimming took 3 bases from V and 0 from J, leaving 9 bases between them. CDR3 DNA: TGTGCCAGCAGCGAAAGGACGGCGAACACCGGGGAGCTGTTTTTT. It yields the protein CASSERTANTGELFF.

V is TRBV27 and J is TRBJ1-1; unclear D gene. This CDR3 spans 14 amino acids. Trimming removed 2 bases at V and 2 bases at J, with 9 bases between. Germline values: CDR1 MNHEY, CDR2 SMNVEV (reference sequence). CDR3 region: CASSLLDSNTEAFF. CDR3 in DNA: TGTGCCAGCAGTTTACTAGATTCCAACACTGAAGCTTTCTTT.